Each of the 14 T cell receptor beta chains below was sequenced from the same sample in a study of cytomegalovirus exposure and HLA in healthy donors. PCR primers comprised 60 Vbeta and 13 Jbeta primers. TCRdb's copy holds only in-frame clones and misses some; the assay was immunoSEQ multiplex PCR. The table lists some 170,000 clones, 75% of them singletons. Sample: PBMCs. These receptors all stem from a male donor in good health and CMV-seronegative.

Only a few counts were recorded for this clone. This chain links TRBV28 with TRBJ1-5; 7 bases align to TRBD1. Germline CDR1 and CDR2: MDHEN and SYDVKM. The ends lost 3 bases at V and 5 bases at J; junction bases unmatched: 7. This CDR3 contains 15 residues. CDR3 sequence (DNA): TGTGCCAGCAGTTTCTTAAGGGGGCTGGATCAGCCCCAGCATTTT. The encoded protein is CASSFLRGLDQPQHF.

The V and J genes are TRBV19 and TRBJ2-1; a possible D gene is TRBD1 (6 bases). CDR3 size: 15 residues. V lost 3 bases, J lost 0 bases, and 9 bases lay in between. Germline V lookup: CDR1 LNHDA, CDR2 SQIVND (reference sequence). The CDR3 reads CASSMQDSSYNEQFF. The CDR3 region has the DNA TGTGCCAGTAGTATGCAGGACAGCTCCTACAATGAGCAGTTCTTC.

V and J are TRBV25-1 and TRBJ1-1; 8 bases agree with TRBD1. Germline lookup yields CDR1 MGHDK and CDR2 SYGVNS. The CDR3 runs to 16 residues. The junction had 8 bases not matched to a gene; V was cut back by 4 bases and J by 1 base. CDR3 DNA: TGTGCCAGCAGTGCCAGGACAGGGTGGGCGAACACTGAAGCTTTCTTT. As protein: CASSARTGWANTEAFF.

The CDR3 sequence: CASSESGQGAEAFF. The CDR3 nucleotides read TGCGCCAGCAGTGAGTCGGGACAGGGGGCTGAAGCTTTCTTT. The chain links TRBV10-2 to TRBJ1-1, with 11 bases lining up with TRBD1. The V and J ends lost 0 bases and 6 bases, in that order; junction bases with no gene match: 0. CDR1 WSHSY and CDR2 SAAADI come from the germline V gene. The CDR3 loop spans 14 amino acids.

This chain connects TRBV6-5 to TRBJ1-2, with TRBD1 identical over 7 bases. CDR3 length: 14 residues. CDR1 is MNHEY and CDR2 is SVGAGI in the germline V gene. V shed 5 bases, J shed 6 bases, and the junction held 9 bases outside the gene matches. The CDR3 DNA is TGTGCCAGCAGTAGGGGGACAGCGTTGGATGGCTACACCTTC. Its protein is CASSRGTALDGYTF.

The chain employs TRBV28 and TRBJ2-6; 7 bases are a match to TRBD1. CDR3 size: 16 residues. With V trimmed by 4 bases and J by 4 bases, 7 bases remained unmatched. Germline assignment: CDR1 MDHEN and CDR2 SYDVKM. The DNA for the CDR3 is TGTGCCAGCAGTTCAACAGGACAGGCCGGGGCCAACGTCCTGACTTTC. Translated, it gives CASSSTGQAGANVLTF.

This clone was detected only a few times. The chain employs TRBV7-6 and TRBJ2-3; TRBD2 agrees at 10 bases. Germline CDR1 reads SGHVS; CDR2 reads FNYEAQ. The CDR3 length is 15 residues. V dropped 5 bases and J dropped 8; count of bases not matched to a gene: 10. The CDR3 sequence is CASSPSGGELATQYF. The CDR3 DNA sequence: TGTGCCAGCAGCCCCAGCGGGGGGGAACTTGCTACGCAGTATTTT.

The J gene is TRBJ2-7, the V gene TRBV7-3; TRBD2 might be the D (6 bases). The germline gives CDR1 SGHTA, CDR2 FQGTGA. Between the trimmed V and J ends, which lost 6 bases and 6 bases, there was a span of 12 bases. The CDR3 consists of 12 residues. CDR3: CASSPGRGEQYF. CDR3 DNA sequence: TGTGCCAGCAGTCCCGGGCGGGGCGAGCAGTACTTC.

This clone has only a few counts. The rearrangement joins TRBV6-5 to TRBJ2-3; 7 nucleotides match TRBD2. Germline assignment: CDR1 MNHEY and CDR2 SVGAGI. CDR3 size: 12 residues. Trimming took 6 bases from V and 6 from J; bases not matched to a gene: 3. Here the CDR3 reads CASSWGGDTQYF. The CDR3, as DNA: TGTGCCAGCAGCTGGGGGGGGGATACGCAGTATTTT.

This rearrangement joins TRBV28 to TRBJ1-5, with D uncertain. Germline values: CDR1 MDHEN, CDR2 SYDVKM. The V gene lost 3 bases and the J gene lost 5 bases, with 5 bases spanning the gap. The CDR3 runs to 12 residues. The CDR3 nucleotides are TGTGCCAGCAGTTTGTTATATCAGCCCCAGCATTTT. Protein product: CASSLLYQPQHF. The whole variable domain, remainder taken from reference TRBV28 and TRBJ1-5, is DVKVTQSSRYLVKRTGEKVFLECVQDMDHENMFWYRQDPGLGLRLIYFSYDVKMKEKGDIPEGYSVSREKKERFSLILESASTNQTSMYLCASSLLYQPQHFGDGTRLSIL.

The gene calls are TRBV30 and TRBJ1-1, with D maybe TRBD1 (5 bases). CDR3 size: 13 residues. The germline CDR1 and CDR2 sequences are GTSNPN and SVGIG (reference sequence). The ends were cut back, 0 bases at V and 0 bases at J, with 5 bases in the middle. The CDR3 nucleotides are TGTGCCTGGAGTGTACAGGTGAACACTGAAGCTTTCTTT. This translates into CAWSVQVNTEAFF.

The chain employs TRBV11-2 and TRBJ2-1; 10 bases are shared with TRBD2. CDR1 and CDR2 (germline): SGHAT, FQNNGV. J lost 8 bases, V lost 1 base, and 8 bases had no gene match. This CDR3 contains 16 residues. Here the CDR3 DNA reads TGTGCCAGCAGCTTAGGGCCTAGCGGGAGTTGGGATGAGCAGTTCTTC. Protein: CASSLGPSGSWDEQFF.

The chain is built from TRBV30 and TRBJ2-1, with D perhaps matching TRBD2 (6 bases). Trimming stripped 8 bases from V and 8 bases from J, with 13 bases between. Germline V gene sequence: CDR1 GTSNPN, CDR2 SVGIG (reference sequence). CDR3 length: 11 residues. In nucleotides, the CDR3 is TGTGCCGGGATGACTAGGGATGAGCAGTTCTTC. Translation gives CAGMTRDEQFF.

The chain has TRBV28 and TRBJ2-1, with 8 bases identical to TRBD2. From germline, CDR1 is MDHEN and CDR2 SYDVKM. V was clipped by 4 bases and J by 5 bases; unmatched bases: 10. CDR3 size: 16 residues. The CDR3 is CASSSPAGRGDNEQFF. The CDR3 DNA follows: TGTGCCAGCAGTTCACCAGCCGGGAGGGGAGACAATGAGCAGTTCTTC. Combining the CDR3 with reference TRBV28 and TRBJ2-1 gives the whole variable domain DVKVTQSSRYLVKRTGEKVFLECVQDMDHENMFWYRQDPGLGLRLIYFSYDVKMKEKGDIPEGYSVSREKKERFSLILESASTNQTSMYLCASSSPAGRGDNEQFFGPGTRLTVL.